This T cell receptor beta chain stems from a study of T cell changes during pregnancy in multiple sclerosis (dated by TCRdb to between 2018 and 2021). With respect to the entire study: The study examined how the T cell repertoire changed over the course of pregnancy in women with multiple sclerosis.

Unmatched junction bases come to 3, with V trimmed by 4 bases and J by 9 bases. Reading the germline V gene gives CDR1 MNHEY and CDR2 SVGAGI. Spanning cysteine to phenylalanine, the CDR3 consists of 11 amino acids. The only DNA kept is the CDR3, 33 bases in frame from the first base. With regard to this clone: The antigen it recognizes is unknown. No much larger clone is present one base from it, and per-base qualities are unavailable.

To prepare the library, the immunoSEQ multiplex PCR assay was applied. Not all clones reach the TCRdb copy of this immuneACCESS table, which keeps in-frame sequences only. Checked studies attribute under half of the gap to unresolved V genes and leave the rest unexplained. This sample holds about 80,000 clones; around 92% were observed only once. The ten largest make up around 3% of the sample. The TCR originated in a female donor with multiple sclerosis, enrolled in a pregnancy study. This receptor chain uses TRBV6-5 and TRBJ2-7; 7 central nucleotides agree with TRBD1. The sample was peripheral blood, taken before pregnancy. The DNA sequence is as follows: TGTGCCAGCAGTTCCTCAGGGGGGCAGTACTTC. The translation is CASSSSGGQYF.